The 9 T cell receptor beta chains listed next were all sequenced from one sample in a study of post-analysis software for immune sequencing data. Study-level points and caveats: Four to six TRBV segments, including TRBV5-6, TRBV5-1 and TRBV20-1, were more frequent in patients than controls.

Tagging with unique molecular identifiers was a feature of the TCR beta cDNA libraries. MiXCR, applied by TCRdb to the PCR reads, yields one record per CDR3 protein. Here the sample spans around 700,000 distinct CDR3 sequences, roughly three fifths being singletons. These TCRs' antigens remain unknown. What was sequenced was blood. The receptors originated from a girl aged 2 to 9 with multiple sclerosis.

This chain uses TRBV13 with TRBJ2-3; 7 bases are a match to TRBD1. Per germline, CDR1 PRHDT and CDR2 FYEKMQ (reference sequence). CDR3 length: 19 residues. The V segment lost 3 bases and the J segment 2 bases; nucleotides outside the gene matches: 17. This CDR3 is CASSFRRFLRDRFTDTQYF. The CDR3 nucleotides read TGTGCCAGCAGCTTCCGCCGGTTTCTTAGGGACAGATTCACAGATACGCAGTATTTT.

This clonotype showed up just a few times. The chain recombines TRBV10-3 with TRBJ1-6; D is unresolved. V was trimmed by 7 bases and J by 13 bases, leaving 17 bases between them. The CDR3 has 13 residues. In germline, CDR1 is ENHRY, CDR2 SYGVKD. The CDR3 reads CAITEKRWDPLHF. The CDR3 DNA is TGTGCCATCACCGAGAAGCGGTGGGATCCCCTCCACTTT.

This clonotype showed up just a few times. The CDR3 DNA reads TGCAGTGCTAGTGGGCTAAATATAGAGACCCAGTACTTC. Residues: CSASGLNIETQYF. The V gene is TRBV20-1, the J gene TRBJ2-5, with D unclear. The CDR3 is 13 residues long. Germline lookup yields CDR1 DFQATT and CDR2 SNEGSKA (reference sequence). Trimming took off 3 bases at V and 4 bases at J, with 12 bases between the two ends.

The genes are TRBV5-1 and TRBJ1-2; D ambiguous. The CDR3 consists of 13 residues. Per germline, CDR1 SGHRS and CDR2 YFSETQ. V was shortened by 3 bases and J by 6 bases, with 12 bases between the two germline ends. The CDR3 DNA reads as TGCGCCAGCAGCTCCTGGGGTGAGGATGGCTACACCTTC. Protein: CASSSWGEDGYTF.

The gene calls are TRBV11-3 and TRBJ1-1; D not resolved. Trimming removed 6 bases from V and 1 base from J, with 12 bases in between. This CDR3 comprises 14 residues. The germline gives CDR1 SGHNT, CDR2 YENEEA. For the CDR3, the DNA is TGTGCCAGCAGGCCCAGAGTGACGAACACTGAAGCTTTCTTT. Its protein is CASRPRVTNTEAFF.

V gene TRBV6-4 combines with J gene TRBJ2-6; possible D gene TRBD2, 5 bases. This CDR3 contains 16 residues. The germline V gene encodes CDR1 MRHNA and CDR2 SNTAGT. Trimming took 3 bases from V and 0 from J, leaving 9 bases between them. This CDR3 is CASSEGGSSGANVLTF. The CDR3 region has the DNA TGTGCCAGCAGTGAAGGCGGGTCCTCTGGGGCCAACGTCCTGACTTTC.

The count of this clonotype is one. V is TRBV6-5 and J is TRBJ2-1, with 8 bases lining up with TRBD2. Germline CDR1 reads MNHEY; CDR2 reads SVGAGI. The trim removed 5 bases at V and 5 bases at J, leaving 8 bases unmatched. This CDR3 contains 15 residues. CDR3 loop: CASSQTSGTHNEQFF. In DNA, the CDR3 is TGTGCCAGCAGTCAAACTAGCGGTACCCACAATGAGCAGTTCTTC.

The chain couples TRBV2 to TRBJ2-3; 13 positions match TRBD2. Germline loops: CDR1 SNHLY, CDR2 FYNNEI. This CDR3 has 16 amino acids. J lost 5 bases, V lost 5 bases, and 7 bases had no gene match. The DNA for the CDR3 is TGTGCCAGCAGTCTCGGACTAGCGGGAGTGGGAGATACGCAGTATTTT. Amino acids: CASSLGLAGVGDTQYF. The full variable domain, completed using reference TRBV2 and TRBJ2-3, is EPEVTQTPSHQVTQMGQEVILRCVPISNHLYFYWYRQILGQKVEFLVSFYNNEISEKSEIFDDQFSVERPDGSNFTLKIRSTKLEDSAMYFCASSLGLAGVGDTQYFGPGTRLTVL.

In the case of this clonotype: The junction shows a germline mismatch at one end, possibly a read error. This rearrangement joins TRBV7-2 to TRBJ2-1; TRBD2 matches 11 bases. Germline V gene sequence: CDR1 SGHTA, CDR2 FQGNSA. CDR3 size: 17 residues. CDR3 in DNA: TGTGCCAGCAGGCATAGCGGGGGGGCCGGTATCTACAACGAGCAGTTCTTC. Amino acid sequence: CASRHSGGAGIYNEQFF. Supplemented by reference TRBV7-2 and TRBJ2-1, the full variable domain reads GAGVSQSPSNKVTEKGKDVELRCDPISGHTALYWYRQSLGQGLEFLIYFQGNSAPDKSGLPSDRFSAERTGGSVSTLTIQRTQQEDSAVYLCASRHSGGAGIYNEQFFGPGTRLTVL.